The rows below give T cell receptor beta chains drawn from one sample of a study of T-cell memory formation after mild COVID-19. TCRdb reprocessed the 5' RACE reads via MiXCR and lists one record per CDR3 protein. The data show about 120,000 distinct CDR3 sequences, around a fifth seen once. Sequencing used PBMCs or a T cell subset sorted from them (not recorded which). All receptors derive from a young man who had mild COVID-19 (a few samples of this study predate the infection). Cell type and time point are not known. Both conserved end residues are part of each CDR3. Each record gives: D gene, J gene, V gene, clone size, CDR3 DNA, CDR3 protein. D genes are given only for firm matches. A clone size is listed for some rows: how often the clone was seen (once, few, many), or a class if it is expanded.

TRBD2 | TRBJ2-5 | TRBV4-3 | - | TGCGCCAGCAGCCAAGAGTCGCTAGCGGGGGAGCAAGAGACCCAGTACTTC | CASSQESLAGEQETQYF
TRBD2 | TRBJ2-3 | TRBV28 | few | TGTGCCAGCAGTTATCCACCTAGCGGGGGCCTCAGCACAGATACGCAGTATTTT | CASSYPPSGGLSTDTQYF
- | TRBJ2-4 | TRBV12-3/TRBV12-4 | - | TGTGCCAGCAGTAGGGGGGGGCAGGGCCGAGCCAAAAACATTCAGTACTTC | CASSRGGQGRAKNIQYF
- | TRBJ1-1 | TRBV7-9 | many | TGTGCCAGCAGCTTAGTTGCGGGGCTGAACACTGAAGCTTTCTTT | CASSLVAGLNTEAFF
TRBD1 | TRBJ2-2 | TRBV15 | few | TGTGCCACCAGCAGAGGATGGGACAGGGGTCAAATCGGGGAGCTGTTTTTT | CATSRGWDRGQIGELFF
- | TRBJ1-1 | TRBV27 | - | TGTGCCAGCACCAACCTAGGACAAGTTGAAGCTTTCTTT | CASTNLGQVEAFF
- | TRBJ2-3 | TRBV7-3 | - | TGTGCCAGCAGCTCGGACACCCCAGATACGCAGTATTTT | CASSSDTPDTQYF
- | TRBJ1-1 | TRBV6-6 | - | TGTGCCAGCAGTCTCAGTGCCAGATTGAACACTGAAGCTTTCTTT | CASSLSARLNTEAFF
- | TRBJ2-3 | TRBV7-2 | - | TGTGCCAGCAGCTCCGGACTGTCCGATACGCAGTATTTT | CASSSGLSDTQYF
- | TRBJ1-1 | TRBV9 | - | TGTGCCAGCAACCTAGGGGACACCCGGACTGAAGCTTTCTTT | CASNLGDTRTEAFF
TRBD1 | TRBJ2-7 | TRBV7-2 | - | TGTGCCAGCAGCCACGGGACAGGATCCTACGAGCAGTACTTC | CASSHGTGSYEQYF